The 32 T cell receptor beta chains given below trace back to one sample, sequenced in a study of spatial heterogeneity in lung cancer. General study results and limits: It was found that expanded intratumoral alpha and beta TCR counts tracked tumor mutation counts.

For these TCRs, the target antigens are not known. Using its own MiXCR run on the 5' RACE reads, TCRdb lists one record per CDR3 protein. Of some 5,100 distinct CDR3 sequences in the sample, around an eighth were seen once. The time point: sample taken at primary tumor resection. Source: lung tumor tissue, taken at surgery. Receptors were obtained from a female donor with early-stage non-small cell lung cancer.

This clonotype was picked up many times. This chain uses TRBV20-1 with TRBJ2-5; 7 nucleotides agree with TRBD2. After removal of 0 bases from V and 1 base from J, the junction contained 5 bases not matched to a gene. The CDR3 is 15 residues long. The germline gives CDR1 DFQATT, CDR2 SNEGSKA (reference sequence). CDR3 protein: CSARDLREAQETQYF. The CDR3 coding sequence is TGCAGTGCTAGAGATCTTCGGGAGGCCCAAGAGACCCAGTACTTC.

The chain is built from TRBV6-5 and TRBJ1-4, with D possibly TRBD1 on 5 matching bases. V gave up 4 bases and J gave up 7 bases, with 13 bases separating them. The CDR3 has 14 amino acids. CDR1 and CDR2 from the germline V gene are MNHEY and SVGAGI. The DNA for the CDR3 is TGTGCCAGCAGTTCTGCAGGGATAACTGAAAAACTGTTTTTT. Translated: CASSSAGITEKLFF.

This clonotype is classed as medium-sized (0.01 to 0.1%). The rearrangement uses TRBV5-6 and TRBJ2-5; possibly TRBD2 for D (6 bases). Germline V gene lookup returns CDR1 SGHDT and CDR2 YYEEEE. This CDR3 has 17 amino acids. The V end lost 0 bases, the J end lost 0 bases, and 15 bases lay between the germline ends. The CDR3: CASSLAGRSGDQETQYF. In DNA, the CDR3 is TGTGCCAGCAGCTTGGCCGGGCGTAGCGGAGACCAAGAGACCCAGTACTTC.

By frequency in the sample, this clonotype is medium-sized (0.01 to 0.1%). This chain connects TRBV3-1 to TRBJ2-5, with 10 nucleotides matching TRBD2. Germline V gene sequence: CDR1 LGHDT, CDR2 YNNKEL (reference sequence). CDR3 size: 16 residues. The V segment lost 5 bases and the J segment 0 bases; nucleotides outside the gene matches: 6. The chain's CDR3 is CASSSSGRGYQETQYF. The CDR3 DNA reads as TGTGCCAGCAGCTCTAGCGGGAGAGGGTACCAAGAGACCCAGTACTTC.

This clonotype is classed as medium-sized. The J gene is TRBJ1-3, the V gene TRBV5-6; D possibly corresponds to TRBD1 (5 bases). Germline CDR1 SGHDT, CDR2 YYEEEE. V lost 4 bases and J 7 bases, leaving 18 bases between the germline ends. The CDR3 runs 15 residues. This CDR3 reads CASSPIQGAGNTIYF. Written as DNA, the CDR3 is TGTGCCAGCAGCCCGATCCAGGGCGCGGGGAACACCATATATTTT.

There are many counts of this clonotype. This rearrangement joins TRBV28 to TRBJ1-4; 9 bases map to TRBD1. There are 16 residues in the CDR3. Germline loops: CDR1 MDHEN, CDR2 SYDVKM. V dropped 2 bases and J dropped 5; count of bases not matched to a gene: 6. CDR3 sequence (DNA): TGTGCCAGCAGTTTAGCCTCGACAGGGGGAAATGAAAAACTGTTTTTT. It translates to CASSLASTGGNEKLFF.

The gene calls are TRBV20-1 and TRBJ2-3, with D possibly TRBD2 on 6 matching bases. The length of the CDR3 is 13 residues. The V and J ends lost 7 bases and 0 bases respectively, with 11 bases between them. CDR1 is DFQATT, CDR2 SNEGSKA, per germline (reference sequence). The DNA of the CDR3 is TGCAGTGTTCCAAGCGGGAGCACAGATACGCAGTATTTT. It is translated as CSVPSGSTDTQYF.

By share of the sample, this clonotype is medium-sized. The chain uses TRBV20-1 and TRBJ2-7, with TRBD2 as a possible D gene (5 bases). The CDR3 is 13 residues long. The V and J ends lost 3 bases and 1 base respectively, with 10 bases between them. CDR1 and CDR2 from the germline V gene are DFQATT and SNEGSKA (reference sequence). Written as DNA, the CDR3 is TGCAGTGCTAGCGGGGAGAAATCCTACGAGCAGTACGTC. Translating gives CSASGEKSYEQYV.

This chain uses TRBV2 with TRBJ2-5; D uncertain. CDR1 SNHLY and CDR2 FYNNEI come from the germline V gene. The CDR3 is 15 amino acids. V lost 4 bases and J 2 bases, leaving 14 bases between the germline ends. The CDR3 protein is CASSVLRRSQETQYF. CDR3 DNA: TGTGCCAGCAGTGTACTCAGGAGATCTCAAGAGACCCAGTACTTC.

This clonotype was found many times. This chain links TRBV7-2 with TRBJ2-5, with 7 nucleotides matching TRBD2. CDR1 and CDR2 from the germline V gene are SGHTA and FQGNSA. Trimming cost V 5 bases and J 3 bases; bases outside gene matches: 3. The CDR3 is 13 amino acids. CDR3 in amino acids: CASSTLAKETQYF. The CDR3 DNA is TGTGCCAGCAGCACACTAGCGAAAGAGACCCAGTACTTC.

This clonotype was found many times. The V gene is TRBV5-1, the J gene TRBJ2-1; 7 bases map to TRBD1. CDR1 is SGHRS and CDR2 is YFSETQ in the germline V gene. CDR3 length: 15 amino acids. Trimming at V came to 3 bases and at J to 2 bases, leaving 5 bases not matched to a gene. In DNA form, the CDR3 reads TGCGCCAGCAGCTACGCCGGGACAGCCTACAATGAGCAGTTCTTC. Residues: CASSYAGTAYNEQFF.

This clonotype counts as medium-sized (0.01 to 0.1%). CDR3 coding DNA: TGTGCCAGCAGCTTAGCGGTCGGAAGTGACCCTCTCGTC. It yields the protein CASSLAVGSDPLV. This chain uses TRBV7-2 with TRBJ2-7; no clear D. CDR1 SGHTA and CDR2 FQGNSA come from the germline V gene. The CDR3 contains 13 residues.

This clonotype rates as medium-sized. The gene calls are TRBV28 and TRBJ2-1, with 11 bases fitting TRBD2. The V gene end was trimmed by 5 bases and the J gene end by 2 bases; junction bases not matched to a gene: 2. The CDR3 extends over 15 amino acids. The V gene's germline CDR1 is MDHEN and CDR2 SYDVKM. CDR3 sequence: CASSIAGGPYNEQFF. Written as DNA, the CDR3 is TGTGCCAGCAGTATAGCGGGAGGGCCCTACAATGAGCAGTTCTTC.

This clonotype was seen at least ten times. The chain joins TRBV6-2 or TRBV6-3 to TRBJ1-5, with TRBD1 matching 7 bases. Germline V lookup: CDR1 MNHEY, CDR2 SVGEGT. The CDR3 extends over 15 amino acids. V was clipped by 5 bases and J by 4 bases; unmatched bases: 8. The CDR3 protein is CASSHHRGWNQPQHF. The CDR3 DNA follows: TGTGCCAGCAGTCACCACAGGGGTTGGAATCAGCCCCAGCATTTT.

This sequence joins TRBV19 and TRBJ2-2, with TRBD2 matching over 8 bases. CDR1 and CDR2 from the germline V gene are LNHDA and SQIVND (reference sequence). The CDR3 is 14 amino acids. V gave up 5 bases and J gave up 4 bases; unmatched junction bases: 3. CDR3 bases: TGTGCCAGTAGTTTACTAGCGGTCACCGGGGAGCTGTTTTTT. It codes for CASSLLAVTGELFF.

This clonotype is medium-sized within its sample. The rearrangement uses TRBV7-2 and TRBJ1-5; D is undetermined. The CDR3 sequence is 15 residues long. In germline, CDR1 is SGHTA, CDR2 FQGNSA. The V end lost 3 bases, the J end lost 0 bases, and 9 bases lay between the germline ends. The CDR3 DNA follows: TGTGCCAGCAGCTTTGATTCAACTAGCAATCAGCCCCAGCATTTT. Protein: CASSFDSTSNQPQHF.

This clonotype is medium-sized. The V and J genes are TRBV5-4 and TRBJ2-3; 12 bases are shared with TRBD2. This CDR3 spans 16 amino acids. V shed 4 bases and J 4 bases; nucleotides not matched to a gene: 7. Per the germline V gene, CDR1 is SGHNT and CDR2 is YYREEE (reference sequence). The CDR3 reads CASSRRLAGESDTQYF. DNA of the CDR3: TGTGCCAGCAGCCGACGACTAGCGGGAGAGTCAGATACGCAGTATTTT.

Relative to its sample, this clonotype is medium-sized (0.01 to 0.1%). V usage is TRBV2 and J usage is TRBJ1-5, with 7 bases lining up with TRBD1. The V gene's germline CDR1 is SNHLY and CDR2 FYNNEI. This CDR3 spans 14 amino acids. With 4 bases clipped from V and 4 bases from J, the junction kept 4 bases outside the gene matches. This CDR3 is CASSGPTGNQPQHF. The CDR3 nucleotides are TGTGCCAGCAGTGGGCCGACAGGGAATCAGCCCCAGCATTTT.

The sample holds many counts of this clonotype. V and J are TRBV30 and TRBJ1-4, with no clear D. The CDR3 totals 13 residues. Trimming stripped 4 bases from V and 8 bases from J, with 14 bases between. The germline CDR1 and CDR2 sequences are GTSNPN and SVGIG (reference sequence). Here the CDR3 reads CAWKQPLGEKLFF. Written as DNA, the CDR3 is TGTGCCTGGAAGCAGCCGCTTGGGGAAAAACTGTTTTTT.

The rearrangement links TRBV7-2 to TRBJ2-7, with 8 bases aligning to TRBD2. V dropped 3 bases and J dropped 7; count of bases not matched to a gene: 8. The CDR3 is 14 amino acids. CDR1 and CDR2 (germline): SGHTA, FQGNSA. CDR3 nucleotides: TGTGCCAGCAGCTTTGGCGGGAGGCCTAATGAGCAGTACGTC. Translation: CASSFGGRPNEQYV.

This clonotype was recorded once. This sequence joins TRBV25-1 and TRBJ2-1; a possible D gene is TRBD2 (7 bases). The ends were cut back, 6 bases at V and 4 bases at J, with 10 bases in the middle. The CDR3 loop spans 13 amino acids. In germline, CDR1 is MGHDK, CDR2 SYGVNS. The CDR3 protein is CASRKGGYNEQFF. The CDR3 DNA sequence: TGTGCCAGCAGGAAGGGGGGGTACAATGAGCAGTTCTTC.

This clonotype is deemed medium-sized (0.01 to 0.1%). The rearrangement uses TRBV27 and TRBJ1-5; D remains unclear. The germline gives CDR1 MNHEY, CDR2 SMNVEV (reference sequence). This CDR3 spans 13 amino acids. Trimming shortened V by 4 bases and J by 3 bases, and 7 bases separated the two germline ends. CDR3 loop: CASSYGPNQPQHF. The CDR3 DNA follows: TGTGCCAGCAGTTACGGTCCCAATCAGCCCCAGCATTTT.

This clonotype rates as medium-sized. This rearrangement joins TRBV20-1 to TRBJ1-4, with D possibly TRBD1 on 6 matching bases. Germline lookup yields CDR1 DFQATT and CDR2 SNEGSKA (reference sequence). The CDR3 spans 13 residues. The CDR3 DNA reads as TGCAGCGGTGTTCGCAGGGGTAATGAAAAACTGTTTTTT. Translating it yields CSGVRRGNEKLFF.

This clonotype was picked up many times. This chain links TRBV29-1 with TRBJ1-1; D unclear. CDR3 length: 13 residues. Germline lookup yields CDR1 SQVTM and CDR2 ANQGSEA. V lost 3 bases to trimming and J lost 1 base, with 9 bases between them. The CDR3 sequence: CSVDNLGNTEAFF. The CDR3 DNA is TGCAGCGTTGATAACCTCGGGAACACTGAAGCTTTCTTT. Full variable domain (rest looked up from reference TRBV29-1 and TRBJ1-1): SAVISQKPSRDICQRGTSLTIQCQVDSQVTMMFWYRQQPGQSLTLIATANQGSEATYESGFVIDKFPISRPNLTFSTLTVSNMSPEDSSIYLCSVDNLGNTEAFFGQGTRLTVV.

The chain employs TRBV5-1 and TRBJ2-1, with a tentative D call TRBD1 (5 bases). Germline CDR1 is SGHRS and CDR2 is YFSETQ. This CDR3 has 14 residues. The ends were cut back, 2 bases at V and 5 bases at J, with 11 bases in the middle. The CDR3 sequence is CASSLGHSDNEQFF. The CDR3 region has the DNA TGCGCCAGCAGCTTAGGACATTCCGACAATGAGCAGTTCTTC.

This clonotype qualifies as medium-sized. The rearrangement joins TRBV19 to TRBJ2-5, with 8 bases aligning to TRBD2. V shed 3 bases, J shed 2 bases, and the junction held 5 bases outside the gene matches. The CDR3 runs 15 residues. Germline lookup yields CDR1 LNHDA and CDR2 SQIVND (reference sequence). CDR3 in amino acids: CASSIIAGPQETQYF. As DNA, the CDR3 is TGTGCCAGTAGTATCATAGCGGGACCTCAAGAGACCCAGTACTTC.

This clonotype was counted ten times or more. One junction end disagrees with the germline gene, perhaps due to a read error. The rearrangement links TRBV7-3 to TRBJ2-1; D not resolved. From germline, CDR1 is SGHTA and CDR2 FQGTGA. The CDR3 totals 13 residues. This CDR3 reads CASSRLYGNKQFF. The CDR3 DNA is TGTGCCAGCAGTCGATTGTACGGCAATAAGCAGTTCTTC.

This clonotype counts as medium-sized (0.01 to 0.1%). This rearrangement joins TRBV3-1 to TRBJ2-2; 7 nucleotides line up with TRBD1. Germline V gene data show CDR1 as LGHDT and CDR2 as YNNKEL (reference sequence). The CDR3 is made up of 16 amino acids. The trim removed 0 bases at V and 0 bases at J, leaving 1 base unmatched. The CDR3 coding sequence is TGTGCCAGCAGCCAAGAACAGGGGTCGAACACCGGGGAGCTGTTTTTT. Residues: CASSQEQGSNTGELFF.

Within the sample, this clonotype is medium-sized. The rearrangement joins TRBV28 to TRBJ2-7; maybe TRBD2 (6 bases). Trimming cost V 3 bases and J 8 bases, with 11 bases left between them. The V gene's germline CDR1 is MDHEN and CDR2 SYDVKM. The CDR3 sequence is 12 residues long. The CDR3 loop reads CASSLLASKQYF. In DNA form, the CDR3 reads TGTGCCAGCAGTTTGCTAGCGAGCAAGCAGTACTTC.

This clonotype is labeled as medium-sized. The chain joins TRBV12-5 to TRBJ2-6; TRBD1 aligns across 9 bases. CDR3 size: 18 residues. V lost 6 bases, J lost 0 bases, and 9 bases stayed unmatched. The V gene's germline CDR1 is LGHNT and CDR2 FRNRAP. Here the CDR3 reads CASGIGTGWDSGANVLTF. The CDR3 coding sequence is TGTGCTAGTGGAATCGGGACAGGGTGGGACTCTGGGGCCAACGTCCTGACTTTC.

This clonotype was counted many times. The J gene is TRBJ2-7, the V gene TRBV20-1; TRBD2 agrees at 7 bases. The germline V gene has CDR1 DFQATT and CDR2 SNEGSKA (reference sequence). The CDR3 is 16 amino acids. The ends lost 7 bases at V and 0 bases at J; junction bases unmatched: 15. CDR3: CSVATTGGLSSYEQYF. In DNA form, the CDR3 reads TGCAGTGTTGCTACGACGGGAGGCCTAAGCTCCTACGAGCAGTACTTC.

This clonotype was detected ten times or more. The gene calls are TRBV11-3 and TRBJ2-5; D unclear. CDR3 length: 13 residues. Germline CDR1 SGHNT, CDR2 YENEEA. V was shortened by 1 base and J by 6 bases, with 9 bases between the two germline ends. CDR3 sequence (DNA): TGTGCCAGCAGCTTAGTGCCGTCGCAGACCCAGTACTTC. Protein: CASSLVPSQTQYF.